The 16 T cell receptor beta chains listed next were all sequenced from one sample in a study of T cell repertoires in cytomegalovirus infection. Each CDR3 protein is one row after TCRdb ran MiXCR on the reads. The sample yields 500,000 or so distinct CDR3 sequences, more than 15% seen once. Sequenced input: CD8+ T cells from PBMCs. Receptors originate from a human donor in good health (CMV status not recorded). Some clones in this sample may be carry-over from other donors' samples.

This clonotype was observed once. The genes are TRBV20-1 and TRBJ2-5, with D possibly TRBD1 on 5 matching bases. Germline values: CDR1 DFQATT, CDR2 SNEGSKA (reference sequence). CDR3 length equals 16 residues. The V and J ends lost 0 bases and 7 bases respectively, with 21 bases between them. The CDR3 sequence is CSARDEQGQGRGTQYF. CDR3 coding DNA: TGCAGTGCTAGAGATGAGCAAGGGCAGGGAAGAGGGACCCAGTACTTC.

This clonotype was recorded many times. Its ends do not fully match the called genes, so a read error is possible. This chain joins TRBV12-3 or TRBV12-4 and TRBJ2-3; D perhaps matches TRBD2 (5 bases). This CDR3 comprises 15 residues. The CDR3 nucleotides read TGTGCCAGCAGCCAAAGTGGACTCCCCACAAATACGCAGTATTTT. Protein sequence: CASSQSGLPTNTQYF.

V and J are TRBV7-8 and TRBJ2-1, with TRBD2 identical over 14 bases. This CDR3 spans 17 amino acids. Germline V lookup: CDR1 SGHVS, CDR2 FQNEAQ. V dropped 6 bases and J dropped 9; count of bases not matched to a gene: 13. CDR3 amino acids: CASSSRLAGGTGGEQFF. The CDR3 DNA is TGTGCCAGCAGTAGTCGACTAGCGGGAGGGACGGGGGGTGAGCAGTTCTTC.

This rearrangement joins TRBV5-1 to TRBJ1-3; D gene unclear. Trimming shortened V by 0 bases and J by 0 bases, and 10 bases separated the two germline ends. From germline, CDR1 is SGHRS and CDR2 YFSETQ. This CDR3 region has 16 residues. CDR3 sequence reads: CASSLALAASGNTIYF. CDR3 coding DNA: TGCGCCAGCAGCTTGGCTTTGGCGGCCTCTGGAAACACCATATATTTT.

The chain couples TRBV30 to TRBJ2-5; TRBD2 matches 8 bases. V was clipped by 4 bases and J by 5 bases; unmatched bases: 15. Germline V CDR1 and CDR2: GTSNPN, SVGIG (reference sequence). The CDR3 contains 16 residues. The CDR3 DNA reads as TGTGCCTGGAAAGAAGGGTGCGGGGGGCCGGGGGAGACCCAGTACTTC. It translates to CAWKEGCGGPGETQYF.

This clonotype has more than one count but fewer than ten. DNA of the CDR3: TGTGCCAGCAGTTCCGGGACAGTCAGCTACACCTTC. Its protein product is CASSSGTVSYTF. The V call is TRBV28, the J call TRBJ1-2, with 7 bases that match TRBD1. Germline assignment: CDR1 MDHEN and CDR2 SYDVKM. V shed 4 bases, J shed 9 bases, and the junction held 5 bases outside the gene matches. There are 12 residues in the CDR3.

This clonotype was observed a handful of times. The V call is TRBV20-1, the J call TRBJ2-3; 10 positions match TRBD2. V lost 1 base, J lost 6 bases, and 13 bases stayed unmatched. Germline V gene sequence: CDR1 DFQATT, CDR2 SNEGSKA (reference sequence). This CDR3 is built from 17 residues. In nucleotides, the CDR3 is TGCAGTGCTAGAGTTCTAGCGGGGGCCAGTCGTACGGATACGCAGTATTTT. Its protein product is CSARVLAGASRTDTQYF.

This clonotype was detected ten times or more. The CDR3 region is CASSLVRSPSGEAFF. The DNA of the CDR3 is TGTGCCAGCAGCTTAGTTCGGTCCCCTTCGGGTGAAGCTTTCTTT. V usage is TRBV11-2 and J usage is TRBJ1-1; the D is unclear. The CDR3 runs to 15 residues. Trimming removed 1 base at V and 7 bases at J, with 16 bases between. The germline V gene encodes CDR1 SGHAT and CDR2 FQNNGV.

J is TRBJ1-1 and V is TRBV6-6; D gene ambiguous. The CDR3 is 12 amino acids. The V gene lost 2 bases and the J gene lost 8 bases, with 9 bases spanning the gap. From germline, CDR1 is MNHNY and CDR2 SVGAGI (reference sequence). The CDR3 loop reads CASSYEAKEAFF. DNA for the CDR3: TGTGCCAGCAGTTACGAGGCCAAGGAAGCTTTCTTT.

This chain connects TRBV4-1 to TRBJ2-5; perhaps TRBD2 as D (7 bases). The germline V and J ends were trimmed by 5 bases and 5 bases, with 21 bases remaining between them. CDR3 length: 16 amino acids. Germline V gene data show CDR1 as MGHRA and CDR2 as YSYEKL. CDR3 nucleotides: TGCGCCAGCAGCTTGTATGGGGGGGGCGAGGGGGAGACCCAGTACTTC. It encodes CASSLYGGGEGETQYF.

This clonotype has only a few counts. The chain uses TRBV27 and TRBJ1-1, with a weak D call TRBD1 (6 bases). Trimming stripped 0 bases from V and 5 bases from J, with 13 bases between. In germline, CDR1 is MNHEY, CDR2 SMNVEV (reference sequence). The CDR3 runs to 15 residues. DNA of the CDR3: TGTGCCAGCAGTTTATCCCCCAGGGGTCGAACTGAAGCTTTCTTT. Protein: CASSLSPRGRTEAFF.

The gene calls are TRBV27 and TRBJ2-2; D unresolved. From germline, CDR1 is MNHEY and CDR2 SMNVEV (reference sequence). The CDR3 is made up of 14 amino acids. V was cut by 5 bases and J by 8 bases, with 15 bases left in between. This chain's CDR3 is CASSPYGLVGELFF. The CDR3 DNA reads TGTGCCAGCAGTCCCTACGGGTTGGTAGGGGAGCTGTTTTTT.

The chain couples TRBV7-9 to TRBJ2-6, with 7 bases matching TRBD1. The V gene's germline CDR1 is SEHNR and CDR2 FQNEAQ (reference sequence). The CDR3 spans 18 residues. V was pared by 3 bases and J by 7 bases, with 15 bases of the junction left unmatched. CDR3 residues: CASSFTGGTRTGANVLTF. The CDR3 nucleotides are TGTGCCAGCAGCTTCACGGGCGGCACACGGACAGGAGCCAACGTCCTGACTTTC.

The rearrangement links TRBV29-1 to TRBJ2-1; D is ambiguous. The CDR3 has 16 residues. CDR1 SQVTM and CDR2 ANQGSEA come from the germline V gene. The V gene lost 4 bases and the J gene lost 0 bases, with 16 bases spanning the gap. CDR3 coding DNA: TGCAGCGTTGTAGGTCCCCCCGGAAGCTCCTACAATGAGCAGTTCTTC. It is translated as CSVVGPPGSSYNEQFF.

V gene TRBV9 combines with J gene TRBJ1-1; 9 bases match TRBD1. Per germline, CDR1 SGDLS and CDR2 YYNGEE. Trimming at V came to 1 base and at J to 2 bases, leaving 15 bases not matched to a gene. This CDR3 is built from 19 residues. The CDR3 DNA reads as TGTGCCAGCAGCGTATCAGCTGGCCCGGGACAGGGAGTAAACACTGAAGCTTTCTTT. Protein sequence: CASSVSAGPGQGVNTEAFF.

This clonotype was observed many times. The CDR3 DNA reads TGTGCCAGCAGCTTAGTGGGACCGCTAAACTATGGCTACACCTTC. Translating it yields CASSLVGPLNYGYTF. The rearrangement links TRBV7-9 to TRBJ1-2, with D perhaps TRBD1 (5 bases). The CDR3 runs to 15 residues. Germline lookup yields CDR1 SEHNR and CDR2 FQNEAQ (reference sequence). V lost 1 base and J lost 2, with 11 bases in between.